Listed here is a single T cell receptor beta chain. This clone was counted a single time. What this receptor recognizes is not known. No base quality values were provided; no much bigger clone lies one nucleotide off. Participants in the prospective study were aged roughly 18 to 89 years, lived in 20 to 30 United States geographic areas, and enrolled through a virtual design. In the prospective study, cohorts were assigned on the basis of participant-reported clinical history obtained from a screening survey and a study questionnaire. Exposed participants had been in contact with someone with a PCR-confirmed or clinician-diagnosed COVID-19 case within 2 weeks of study entry. In the prospective study, whole blood, serum and a nasopharyngeal or oropharyngeal swab were collected from each participant by mobile phlebotomists. Participants in the prospective study had the option to provide additional blood draws and questionnaires over an approximately 2-month period. Before DNA extraction, prospective study blood samples were shipped either frozen or at room temperature.

TCRbeta CDR3 regions were amplified from genomic DNA using the immunoSEQ Assay, a bias-controlled multiplex PCR. The authors' analysis ran thus. Nucleated cell counts per sample were estimated from amplification of reference gene primers within the assay. Sequence reads were collapsed and filtered to measure the absolute abundance of every unique TCRbeta CDR3 rearrangement. For each sample, productive Simpson clonality was calculated as the square root of Simpson's diversity index across productive rearrangements. The source is immuneACCESS, and TCRdb retained only in-frame sequences with V and J called. Part of the clones is not carried over; for the studies checked, unresolved V genes explain less than half of this, and the remainder is unexplained. The D gene and trimming were derived from the DNA, and the V and J assignments and clone size from that table. The sample table holds about 430,000 clones, of which roughly 84% were seen once. Clones ranked in the top ten supply less than 1.5% of the sample.

CDR1 and CDR2, looked up from the germline V gene, are SGHDN and FVKESK. The CDR3 starts with the cysteine, ends with the phenylalanine, and has 18 residues. The kept DNA is CDR3 alone, 54 bases in frame from the first base. V and J are truncated by 0 bases and 3 bases respectively, leaving an intervening sequence of 19 bases. This sample was included in a study of blood T cell repertoires in COVID-19 (TCRdb year 2020). About the study as a whole: The collaborator samples originated in the United States, Italy and Spain and spanned the acute and convalescent phases of COVID-19. The prospective study material was composed of cDNA or gDNA derived from T cells, B-cell-depleted T cells, or PBMCs. Where available, HLA class I and class II types were taken from metadata supplied by the sample provider and were not determined by assay-based typing. Sample metadata almost always included a de-identified subject ID, COVID-19 status, age in years and sex. The repertoires were released in a freely available public database intended as a resource for research on the immune response to SARS-CoV-2. Samples were obtained from the ongoing ImmuneRACE study (first 160 participants) and from some 1,300 subjects provided by 6 global collaborators. Subjects who had been exposed to COVID-19, were actively infected with it, or had recovered from it provided the deeply sampled blood TCRbeta repertoires that made up the dataset.

What the research found in general, with its limitations: The amount of clinical and demographic metadata varied by source and participant and was provided uncurated.

This clonotype originated in a woman aged 18-30 years who had been exposed to COVID-19. What was sequenced was PBMCs or T cells enriched from blood (not recorded which). Rearrangement joined TRBV14 to TRBJ2-3; TRBD2 is possibly the D segment (6 matching bases). The DNA sequence follows: TGTGCCAGCAGCCAAGAGATCTCCGCGGGACTGCCAACAGATACGCAGTATTTT. Its translation reads: CASSQEISAGLPTDTQYF. Supplemented by the reference TRBV14 and TRBJ2-3 proteins around the CDR3, the complete variable domain is EAGVTQFPSHSVIEKGQTVTLRCDPISGHDNLYWYRRVMGKEIKFLLHFVKESKQDESGMPNNRFLAERTGGTYSTLKVQPAELEDSGVYFCASSQEISAGLPTDTQYFGPGTRLTVL.